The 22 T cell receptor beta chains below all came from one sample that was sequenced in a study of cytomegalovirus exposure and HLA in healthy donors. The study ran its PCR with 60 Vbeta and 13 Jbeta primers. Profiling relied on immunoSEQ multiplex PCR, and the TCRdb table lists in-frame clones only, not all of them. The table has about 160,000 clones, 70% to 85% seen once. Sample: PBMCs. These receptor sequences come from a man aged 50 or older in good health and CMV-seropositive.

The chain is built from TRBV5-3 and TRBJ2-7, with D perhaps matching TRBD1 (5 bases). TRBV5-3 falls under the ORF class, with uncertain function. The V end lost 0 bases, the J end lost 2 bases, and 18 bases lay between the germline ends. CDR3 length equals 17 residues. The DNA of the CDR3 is TGTGCCAGAAGCTTGGGCGGTTCAGGGCCTCTCCCCTACGAGCAGTACGTC. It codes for CARSLGGSGPLPYEQYV.

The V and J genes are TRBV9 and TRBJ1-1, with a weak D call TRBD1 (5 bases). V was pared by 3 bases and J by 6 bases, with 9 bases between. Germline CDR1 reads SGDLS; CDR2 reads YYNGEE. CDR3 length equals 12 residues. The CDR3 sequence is CASSAKGPEAFF. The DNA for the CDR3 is TGTGCCAGCAGCGCTAAGGGGCCTGAAGCTTTCTTT.

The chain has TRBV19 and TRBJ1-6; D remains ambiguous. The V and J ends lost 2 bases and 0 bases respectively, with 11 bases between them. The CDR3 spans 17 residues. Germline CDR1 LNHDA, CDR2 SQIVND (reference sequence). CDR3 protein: CASSILGQHSYNSPLHF. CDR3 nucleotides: TGTGCCAGTAGTATATTGGGCCAGCACTCCTATAATTCACCCCTCCACTTT.

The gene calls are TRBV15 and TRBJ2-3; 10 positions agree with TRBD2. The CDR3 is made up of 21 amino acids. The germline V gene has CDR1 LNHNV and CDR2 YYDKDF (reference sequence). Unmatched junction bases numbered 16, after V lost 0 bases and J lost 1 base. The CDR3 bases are TGTGCCACCAGCAGAGATAGGTTAAGGATGGCTAGCGGGGGACGCACAGATACGCAGTATTTT. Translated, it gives CATSRDRLRMASGGRTDTQYF.

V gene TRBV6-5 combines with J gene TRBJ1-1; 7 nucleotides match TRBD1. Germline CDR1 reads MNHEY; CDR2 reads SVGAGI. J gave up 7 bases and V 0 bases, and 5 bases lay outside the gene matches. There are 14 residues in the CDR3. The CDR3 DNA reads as TGTGCCAGCAGTTACTCGGGACAGCCCTATGAAGCTTTCTTT. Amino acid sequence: CASSYSGQPYEAFF.

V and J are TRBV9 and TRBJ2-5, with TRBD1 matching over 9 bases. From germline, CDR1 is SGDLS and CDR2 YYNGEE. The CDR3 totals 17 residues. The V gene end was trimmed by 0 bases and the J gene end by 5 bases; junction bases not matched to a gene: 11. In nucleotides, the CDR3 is TGTGCCAGCAGCGTAGCTGGGGCCCTAACAGGGGGCGAGACCCAGTACTTC. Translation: CASSVAGALTGGETQYF.

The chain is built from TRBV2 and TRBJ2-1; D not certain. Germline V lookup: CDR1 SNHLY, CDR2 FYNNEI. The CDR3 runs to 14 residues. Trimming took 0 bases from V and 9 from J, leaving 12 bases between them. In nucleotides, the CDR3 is TGTGCCAGCAGTGAAGCGCTAATGGTAGCTGAGCAGTTCTTC. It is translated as CASSEALMVAEQFF. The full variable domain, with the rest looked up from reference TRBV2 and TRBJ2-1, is EPEVTQTPSHQVTQMGQEVILRCVPISNHLYFYWYRQILGQKVEFLVSFYNNEISEKSEIFDDQFSVERPDGSNFTLKIRSTKLEDSAMYFCASSEALMVAEQFFGPGTRLTVL.

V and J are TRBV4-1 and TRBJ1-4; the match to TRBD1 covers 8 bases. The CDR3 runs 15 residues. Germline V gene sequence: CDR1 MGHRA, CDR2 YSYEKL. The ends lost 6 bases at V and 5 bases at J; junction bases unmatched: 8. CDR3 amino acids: CASRADRGINEKLFF. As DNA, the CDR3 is TGCGCCAGCAGAGCAGACAGGGGCATCAATGAAAAACTGTTTTTT.

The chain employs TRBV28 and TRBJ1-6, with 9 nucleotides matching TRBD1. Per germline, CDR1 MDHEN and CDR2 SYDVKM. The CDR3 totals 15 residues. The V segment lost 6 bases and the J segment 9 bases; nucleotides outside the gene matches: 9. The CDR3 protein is CASRIAGQGTSPLHF. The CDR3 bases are TGTGCCAGCAGAATCGCCGGACAGGGGACTTCACCCCTCCACTTT.

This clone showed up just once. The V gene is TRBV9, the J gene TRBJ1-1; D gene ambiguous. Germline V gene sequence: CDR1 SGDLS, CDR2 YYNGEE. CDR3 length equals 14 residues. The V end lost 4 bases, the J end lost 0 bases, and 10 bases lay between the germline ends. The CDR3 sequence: CASSSRVVNTEAFF. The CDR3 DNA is TGTGCCAGCAGCAGTCGTGTAGTGAACACTGAAGCTTTCTTT.

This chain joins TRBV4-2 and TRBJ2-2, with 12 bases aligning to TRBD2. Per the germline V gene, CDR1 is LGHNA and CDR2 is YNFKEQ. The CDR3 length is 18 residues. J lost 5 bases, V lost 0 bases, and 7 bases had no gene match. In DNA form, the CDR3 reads TGTGCCAGCAGCCAAGAAGCTAGCGGGGGGGCTCGGACCGGGGAGCTGTTTTTT. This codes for CASSQEASGGARTGELFF.

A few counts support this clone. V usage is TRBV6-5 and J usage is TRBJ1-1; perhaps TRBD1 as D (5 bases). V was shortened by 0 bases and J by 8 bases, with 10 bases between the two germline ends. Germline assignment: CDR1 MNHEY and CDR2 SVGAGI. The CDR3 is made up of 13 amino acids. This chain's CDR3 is CASSYSRQTEAFF. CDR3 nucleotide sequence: TGTGCCAGCAGTTACTCCCGACAGACGGAAGCTTTCTTT.

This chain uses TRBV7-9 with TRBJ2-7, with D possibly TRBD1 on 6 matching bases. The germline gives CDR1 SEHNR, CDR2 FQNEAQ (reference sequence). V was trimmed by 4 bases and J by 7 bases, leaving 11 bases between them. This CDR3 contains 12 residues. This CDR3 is CASSSEGVEQYF. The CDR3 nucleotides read TGTGCCAGCAGCTCCGAGGGGGTTGAGCAGTACTTC.

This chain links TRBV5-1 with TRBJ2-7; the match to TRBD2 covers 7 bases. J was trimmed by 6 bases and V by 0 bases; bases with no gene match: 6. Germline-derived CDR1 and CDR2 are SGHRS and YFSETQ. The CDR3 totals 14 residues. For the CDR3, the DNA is TGCGCCAGCAGCTTGGGAGCGGGGTCCAGCGAGCAGTACGTC. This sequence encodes CASSLGAGSSEQYV.

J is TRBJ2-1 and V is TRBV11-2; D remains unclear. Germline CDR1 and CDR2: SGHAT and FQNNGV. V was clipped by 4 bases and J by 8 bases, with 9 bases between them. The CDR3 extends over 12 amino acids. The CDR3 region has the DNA TGTGCCAGCAGCTCGCCACGGGATGAGCAGTTCTTC. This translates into CASSSPRDEQFF. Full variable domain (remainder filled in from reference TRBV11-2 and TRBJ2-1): EAGVAQSPRYKIIEKRQSVAFWCNPISGHATLYWYQQILGQGPKLLIQFQNNGVVDDSQLPKDRFSAERLKGVDSTLKIQPAKLEDSAVYLCASSSPRDEQFFGPGTRLTVL.

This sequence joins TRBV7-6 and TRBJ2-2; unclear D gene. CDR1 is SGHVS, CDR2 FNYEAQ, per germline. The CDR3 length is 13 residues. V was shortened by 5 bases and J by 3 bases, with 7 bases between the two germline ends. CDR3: CASSPTDTGELFF. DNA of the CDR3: TGTGCCAGCAGCCCCACAGACACCGGGGAGCTGTTTTTT.

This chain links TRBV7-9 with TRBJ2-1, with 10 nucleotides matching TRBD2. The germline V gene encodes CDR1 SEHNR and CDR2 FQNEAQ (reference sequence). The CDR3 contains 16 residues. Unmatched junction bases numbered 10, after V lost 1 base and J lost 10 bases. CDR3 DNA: TGTGCCAGCAGCTTAGTTGCGAGCGGGGGGGCCAGGGAGCAGTTCTTC. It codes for CASSLVASGGAREQFF. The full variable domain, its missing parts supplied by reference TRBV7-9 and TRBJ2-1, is DTGVSQNPRHKITKRGQNVTFRCDPISEHNRLYWYRQTLGQGPEFLTYFQNEAQLEKSRLLSDRFSAERPKGSFSTLEIQRTEQGDSAMYLCASSLVASGGAREQFFGPGTRLTVL.

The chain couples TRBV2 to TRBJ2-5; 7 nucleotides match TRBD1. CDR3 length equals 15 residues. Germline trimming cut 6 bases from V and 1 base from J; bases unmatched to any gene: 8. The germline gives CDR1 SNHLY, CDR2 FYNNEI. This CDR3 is CASRAGQATQETQYF. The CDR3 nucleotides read TGTGCCAGCAGGGCCGGACAGGCTACCCAAGAGACCCAGTACTTC.

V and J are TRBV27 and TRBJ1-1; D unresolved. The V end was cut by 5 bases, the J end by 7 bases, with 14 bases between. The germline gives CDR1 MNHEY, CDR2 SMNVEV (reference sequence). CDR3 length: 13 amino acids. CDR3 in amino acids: CASSGWRVGEAFF. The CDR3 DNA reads TGTGCCAGCAGTGGGTGGAGGGTTGGTGAAGCTTTCTTT.

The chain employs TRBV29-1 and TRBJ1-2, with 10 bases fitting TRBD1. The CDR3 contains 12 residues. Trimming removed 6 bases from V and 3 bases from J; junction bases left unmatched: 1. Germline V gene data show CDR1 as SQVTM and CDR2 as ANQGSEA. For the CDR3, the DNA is TGCAGCGTCGGGACAGGGGACTATGGCTACACCTTC. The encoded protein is CSVGTGDYGYTF.

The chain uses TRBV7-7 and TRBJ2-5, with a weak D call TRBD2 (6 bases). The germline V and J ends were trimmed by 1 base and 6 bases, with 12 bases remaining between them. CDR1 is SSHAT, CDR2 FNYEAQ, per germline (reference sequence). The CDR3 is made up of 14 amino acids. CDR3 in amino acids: CASSLDRGGKTQYF. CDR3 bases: TGTGCCAGCAGCTTAGACCGGGGCGGGAAGACCCAGTACTTC.

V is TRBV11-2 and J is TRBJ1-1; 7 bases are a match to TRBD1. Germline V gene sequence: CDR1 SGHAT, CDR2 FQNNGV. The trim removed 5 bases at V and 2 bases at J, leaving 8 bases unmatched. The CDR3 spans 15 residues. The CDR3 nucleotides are TGTGCCAGCAGCCCCGAGACAGGGCTTAACACTGAAGCTTTCTTT. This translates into CASSPETGLNTEAFF. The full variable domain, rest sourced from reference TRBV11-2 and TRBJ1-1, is EAGVAQSPRYKIIEKRQSVAFWCNPISGHATLYWYQQILGQGPKLLIQFQNNGVVDDSQLPKDRFSAERLKGVDSTLKIQPAKLEDSAVYLCASSPETGLNTEAFFGQGTRLTVV.